This TCR beta chain derives from a study of T cells in Graves' hyperthyroidism and ophthalmopathy. CDR3 size: 16 residues. Germline V gene sequence: CDR1 LNHDA, CDR2 SQIVND (reference sequence). Trimming took 5 bases from V and 0 from J; bases not matched to a gene: 9. Only a few counts were recorded for this clonotype. Regions amplified from RNA transcripts were the TCR beta CDR3 regions. The HTBI set primed first-round TCR CDR3 RT-PCR. MiXCR, run by TCRdb on the multiplex PCR reads, gives a single entry per CDR3 protein. The sample yields roughly 500,000 distinct CDR3 sequences, approximately 15% seen once. The study enrolled patients aged 18 to 65 with newly diagnosed hyperthyroidism of under 2 months' duration. Clinicians diagnosed patients from clinical symptoms, serum thyroxine and TRAb, thyroid ultrasound and orbital computed tomography.

V usage is TRBV19 and J usage is TRBJ2-7; 8 bases are shared with TRBD2. The sequence came from a woman in her thirties with Graves' hyperthyroidism that later progressed to Graves' ophthalmopathy. The sequenced material came from blood. The CDR3 reads CASSATRGTSSYEQYF. In DNA form, the CDR3 reads TGTGCCAGTAGTGCAACGAGGGGGACTAGCTCCTACGAGCAGTACTTC.